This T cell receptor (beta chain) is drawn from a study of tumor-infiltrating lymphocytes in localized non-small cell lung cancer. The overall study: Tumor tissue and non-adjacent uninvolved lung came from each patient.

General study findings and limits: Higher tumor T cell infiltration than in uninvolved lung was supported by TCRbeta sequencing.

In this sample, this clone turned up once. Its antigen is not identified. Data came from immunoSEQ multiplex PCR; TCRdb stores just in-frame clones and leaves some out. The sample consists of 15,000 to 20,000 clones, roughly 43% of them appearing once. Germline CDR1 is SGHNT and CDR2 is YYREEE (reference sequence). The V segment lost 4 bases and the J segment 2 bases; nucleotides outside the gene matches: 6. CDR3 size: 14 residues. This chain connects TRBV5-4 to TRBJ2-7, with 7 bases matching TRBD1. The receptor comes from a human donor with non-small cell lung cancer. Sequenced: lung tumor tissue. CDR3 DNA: TGTGCCAGCAGCACATACAGGGGTGCCTACGAGCAGTACTTC. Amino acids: CASSTYRGAYEQYF.